This TCR beta chain was documented in a study of blood T cell repertoires in COVID-19. Study-level information: Donors in the United States, Italy and Spain gave samples during acute or convalescent COVID-19.

Clones were read by immunoSEQ multiplex PCR, and TCRdb kept only the in-frame ones, dropping some. The sample records approximately 200,000 clones, 82% being singletons. In germline, CDR1 is SGDLS, CDR2 YYNGEE. This CDR3 has 15 residues. Trimming removed 0 bases from V and 5 bases from J, with 14 bases in between. Material: PBMCs or T cells enriched from blood (not recorded which). V and J are TRBV9 and TRBJ2-5; TRBD2 might be the D (6 bases). The TCR was taken from a man aged 35-49 years who had recovered from COVID-19. DNA of the CDR3: TGTGCCAGCAGCGTAGGGGTACTAGCAACGGAGACCCAGTACTTC. It translates to CASSVGVLATETQYF.